The T cell receptor beta chain described here comes from a study of neurological immune-mediated disorders. V was trimmed by 0 bases and J by 2 bases, leaving 11 bases between them. Germline values: CDR1 LGHNA, CDR2 YSLEER. There are 15 residues in the CDR3. Using its own MiXCR run on the 5' RACE reads, TCRdb lists one record per CDR3 protein. The sample gives roughly 30,000 distinct CDR3 sequences, approximately 4.5% of which show up once; 23% is in the top ten. This clonotype showed up many times. The source is a young man in good health. The sample consisted of PBMCs. The V call is TRBV4-3, the J call TRBJ2-7, with D uncertain. CDR3: CASSQDPLATYEQYF. The DNA for the CDR3 is TGCGCCAGCAGCCAAGATCCACTGGCAACCTACGAGCAGTACTTC.